These 14 T cell receptor beta chains originate from one sample sequenced in a study of T cell responses to AZD1222 COVID-19 vaccine. Some clones are missing from TCRdb's copy, which holds only in-frame ones; the method was immunoSEQ multiplex PCR. The repertoire consists of 100,000 to 150,000 clones, with less than 95% occurring once and the leading ten covering about 4%. The material sequenced was peripheral blood, taken on day 0 of MenACWY control vaccination. These receptors all stem from an adult in good health.

This rearrangement joins TRBV6-4 to TRBJ2-1; no firm D call. Germline CDR1 and CDR2: MRHNA and SNTAGT. Trimming removed 3 bases at V and 7 bases at J, with 10 bases between. There are 13 residues in the CDR3. CDR3 protein: CASSDTNLNEQFF. In nucleotides, the CDR3 is TGTGCCAGCAGTGATACAAATCTGAATGAGCAGTTCTTC.

The rearrangement links TRBV2 to TRBJ1-2, with D possibly TRBD1 on 5 matching bases. The CDR3 runs 16 residues. Germline assignment: CDR1 SNHLY and CDR2 FYNNEI. Trimming removed 0 bases at V and 2 bases at J, with 13 bases between. CDR3 in amino acids: CASSEALGRENYGYTF. In nucleotides, the CDR3 is TGTGCCAGCAGTGAAGCGCTTGGCAGGGAAAACTATGGCTACACCTTC.

This clone appeared once. The rearrangement uses TRBV20-1 and TRBJ2-3; D is undetermined. The V end lost 6 bases, the J end lost 10 bases, and 14 bases lay between the germline ends. The CDR3 spans 11 residues. Germline assignment: CDR1 DFQATT and CDR2 SNEGSKA (reference sequence). The CDR3, as DNA: TGCAGTGCACCATCAGTGTCGGCGCAGTATTTT. Protein product: CSAPSVSAQYF.

CDR3 in amino acids: CASSFPGELFF. The CDR3 DNA sequence: TGTGCCAGCAGTTTTCCCGGGGAGCTGTTTTTT. This rearrangement joins TRBV12-3 or TRBV12-4 to TRBJ2-2; D gene uncertain. The CDR3 is made up of 11 amino acids. The V and J ends lost 3 bases and 6 bases respectively, with 2 bases between them.

This clone was seen more than once but under ten times. The CDR3 spells CASSQDLETLAYNEQFF. The DNA of the CDR3 is TGTGCCAGCAGCCAAGATCTTGAGACCCTAGCCTACAATGAGCAGTTCTTC. The rearrangement joins TRBV4-2 to TRBJ2-1; D gene ambiguous. V dropped 0 bases and J dropped 2 bases, with 14 bases sitting between them. There are 17 residues in the CDR3. Per germline, CDR1 LGHNA and CDR2 YNFKEQ.

The DNA for the CDR3 is TGTGCCAGCAGCCTAGAGTCCCCTTTAGCGGGAGGGCCGTTCGAGCAGTACTTC. Translating it yields CASSLESPLAGGPFEQYF. The chain joins TRBV7-6 to TRBJ2-7, with 11 bases fitting TRBD2. The CDR3 has 18 amino acids. V was pared by 5 bases and J by 6 bases, with 18 bases of the junction left unmatched. The germline V gene has CDR1 SGHVS and CDR2 FNYEAQ.

The chain is built from TRBV6-2 or TRBV6-3 and TRBJ2-5, with 8 nucleotides matching TRBD2. Unmatched junction bases numbered 2, after V lost 4 bases and J lost 4 bases. CDR3 size: 13 residues. Germline CDR1 and CDR2: MNHEY and SVGEGT. The CDR3 sequence: CASSLAGRETQYF. The CDR3 DNA sequence: TGTGCCAGCAGTTTAGCGGGGAGAGAGACCCAGTACTTC.

CDR3 in DNA: TGTGCCAGCAGCTTAGCATCAGGGTCGCTAGAAGCTTTCTTT. This sequence encodes CASSLASGSLEAFF. The chain has TRBV7-9 and TRBJ1-1; possible D gene TRBD1, 5 bases. CDR1 is SEHNR and CDR2 is FQNEAQ in the germline V gene (reference sequence). The V gene lost 0 bases and the J gene lost 8 bases, with 13 bases spanning the gap. CDR3 length: 14 residues.

The chain links TRBV4-2 to TRBJ2-1, with 13 bases fitting TRBD2. V shed 1 base and J 3 bases; nucleotides not matched to a gene: 0. CDR1 LGHNA and CDR2 YNFKEQ come from the germline V gene. The CDR3 loop spans 16 amino acids. Written as DNA, the CDR3 is TGTGCCAGCAGCCAAGGGACTAGCGGGGGCTACAATGAGCAGTTCTTC. It codes for CASSQGTSGGYNEQFF.

CDR3 sequence reads: CASSLARTAMNTEAFF. The CDR3 nucleotides read TGTGCCAGCAGCTTAGCTAGGACAGCTATGAACACTGAAGCTTTCTTT. This chain uses TRBV7-8 with TRBJ1-1; D might be TRBD1 (6 bases). CDR1 is SGHVS and CDR2 is FQNEAQ in the germline V gene. The CDR3 extends over 16 amino acids. Trimming took 0 bases from V and 0 from J, leaving 11 bases between them.

The chain recombines TRBV18 with TRBJ1-6, with a weak D call TRBD1 (5 bases). This CDR3 is built from 16 residues. Per the germline V gene, CDR1 is KGHSH and CDR2 is LQKENI. Trimming removed 6 bases at V and 5 bases at J, with 17 bases between. The CDR3 nucleotides read TGTGCCAGCTCCCGCGACAGCCTCGGAGATAATTCACCCCTCCACTTT. Protein sequence: CASSRDSLGDNSPLHF.

The rearrangement joins TRBV6-5 to TRBJ2-1; no firm D call. Between the trimmed V and J ends, which lost 6 bases and 4 bases, there was a span of 10 bases. The CDR3 consists of 13 residues. Germline V CDR1 and CDR2: MNHEY, SVGAGI. The CDR3 region is CASSQDRYNEQFF. The CDR3 region has the DNA TGTGCCAGCAGCCAGGACCGATACAATGAGCAGTTCTTC.

The J gene is TRBJ2-2, the V gene TRBV5-4, with D perhaps matching TRBD2 (7 bases). Trimming shortened V by 6 bases and J by 0 bases, and 15 bases separated the two germline ends. The CDR3 runs to 16 residues. Germline V gives CDR1 SGHNT, CDR2 YYREEE (reference sequence). CDR3 protein: CASTTGGKTNTGELFF. CDR3 nucleotide sequence: TGTGCCAGCACCACGGGGGGCAAAACGAACACCGGGGAGCTGTTTTTT. The complete variable domain, with remaining parts taken from reference TRBV5-4 and TRBJ2-2, reads ETGVTQSPTHLIKTRGQQVTLRCSSQSGHNTVSWYQQALGQGPQFIFQYYREEENGRGNFPPRFSGLQFPNYSSELNVNALELDDSALYLCASTTGGKTNTGELFFGEGSRLTVL.

The J gene is TRBJ1-4, the V gene TRBV11-2; D possibly corresponds to TRBD1 (5 bases). The CDR3 length is 14 residues. V lost 3 bases and J lost 2, with 7 bases in between. Germline CDR1 reads SGHAT; CDR2 reads FQNNGV. The CDR3 spells CASSFRQTNEKLFF. The CDR3 coding sequence is TGTGCCAGCAGCTTCCGACAGACTAATGAAAAACTGTTTTTT.